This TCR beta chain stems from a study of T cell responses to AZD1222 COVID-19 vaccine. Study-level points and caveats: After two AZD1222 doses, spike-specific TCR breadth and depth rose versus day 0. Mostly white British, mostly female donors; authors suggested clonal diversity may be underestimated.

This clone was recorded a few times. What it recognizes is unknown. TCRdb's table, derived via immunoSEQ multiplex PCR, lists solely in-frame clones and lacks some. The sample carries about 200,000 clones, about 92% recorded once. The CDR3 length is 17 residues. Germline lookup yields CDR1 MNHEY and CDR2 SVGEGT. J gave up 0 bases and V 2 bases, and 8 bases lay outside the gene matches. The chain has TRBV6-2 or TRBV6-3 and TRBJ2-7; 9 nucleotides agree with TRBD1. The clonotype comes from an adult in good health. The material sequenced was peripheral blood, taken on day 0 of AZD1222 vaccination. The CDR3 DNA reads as TGTGCCAGCAGTTACCCATCACAGGGGGCTATCTCCTACGAGCAGTACTTC. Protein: CASSYPSQGAISYEQYF.